This T cell receptor (beta chain) is drawn from a study of T-cell reconstitution after alpha-beta-depleted transplantation in children. Deletions cut 6 bases from V and 7 bases from J, with 10 bases between. CDR3 size: 12 residues. CDR1 and CDR2 (germline): MDHEN, SYDVKM. Preparing the TCRbeta library involved the use of unique molecular identifiers. Via MiXCR, TCRdb re-called the PCR reads, giving one row per CDR3 protein. The table shows some 350,000 distinct CDR3 sequences, with around 16% occurring only once. About this clonotype: Its matching antigen is unknown.

General study points: There were reportedly several hundred expanded graft clones from which alpha-beta T cells came about two months after transplant.

The chain recombines TRBV28 with TRBJ2-1; D unresolved. This specimen was PBMCs, mostly from graft donor cells, taken 360 days after TCRalphabeta/CD19-depleted stem cell transplant. This TCR was sampled from a male patient aged 2-15 years who had a stem cell transplant for acute lymphoblastic leukemia, so the T cells may come from the graft donor. In nucleotides, the CDR3 is TGTGCCAGCAGCCCCCCCAGGAATGAGCAGTTCTTC. The encoded protein is CASSPPRNEQFF.